The 23 T cell receptor beta chains below were found in one sample sequenced in a study of T-cell memory formation after mild COVID-19. TCRdb independently ran MiXCR on the 5' RACE reads; one entry per CDR3 protein. This table has over 120,000 distinct CDR3 sequences, roughly 6.2% appearing once. Sequenced: PBMCs or a T cell subset sorted from them (not recorded which). All receptors come from an adult woman who had mild COVID-19 (a few samples of this study predate the infection). Cell type and time point are not known.

The genes are TRBV6-6 and TRBJ2-7; 9 bases match TRBD1. This CDR3 region has 11 residues. After removal of 5 bases from V and 10 bases from J, the junction contained 3 bases not matched to a gene. Germline CDR1 is MNHNY and CDR2 is SVGAGI (reference sequence). Written as DNA, the CDR3 is TGTGCCAGCAGTACAGGGGGCGTCCAGTACTTC. This translates into CASSTGGVQYF.

This clonotype was found many times. V gene TRBV12-3 or TRBV12-4 combines with J gene TRBJ2-2, with D possibly TRBD1 on 6 matching bases. V was pared by 7 bases and J by 6 bases, with 15 bases between. This CDR3 is 14 amino acids long. Written as DNA, the CDR3 is TGTGCCAGCACTCGCCGGGACACCCCCGGGGAGCTGTTTTTT. This translates into CASTRRDTPGELFF.

DNA for the CDR3: TGTGCCAGTAGTTCCAGGGAAGTTATTAGCAATCAGCCCCAGCATTTT. As protein: CASSSREVISNQPQHF. This sequence joins TRBV19 and TRBJ1-5; D possibly corresponds to TRBD1 (5 bases). Germline CDR1 and CDR2: LNHDA and SQIVND (reference sequence). This CDR3 is built from 16 residues. V lost 5 bases to trimming and J lost 0 bases, with 14 bases between them. The full variable domain, its missing parts supplied by reference TRBV19 and TRBJ1-5, is DGGITQSPKYLFRKEGQNVTLSCEQNLNHDAMYWYRQDPGQGLRLIYYSQIVNDFQKGDIAEGYSVSREKKESFPLTVTSAQKNPTAFYLCASSSREVISNQPQHFGDGTRLSIL.

The chain is built from TRBV12-3 or TRBV12-4 and TRBJ1-6; weak D call: TRBD1 (5 bases). This CDR3 has 13 amino acids. With 6 bases removed from V and 10 bases from J, the gap between germline ends came to 13 bases. The chain's CDR3 is CASRYGGRSPLHF. The CDR3 coding sequence is TGTGCCAGCAGATACGGGGGTAGGTCACCCCTCCACTTT.

This clonotype showed up just a few times. The V call is TRBV4-2, the J call TRBJ2-7; the D gene could be TRBD1 or TRBD2 (5 bases each). Between the trimmed V and J ends, which lost 0 bases and 4 bases, there was a span of 13 bases. CDR3 size: 15 residues. The germline gives CDR1 LGHNA, CDR2 YNFKEQ. As DNA, the CDR3 is TGTGCCAGCAGCCAAGATTATGGGGGTCGGTACGAGCAGTACTTC. As protein: CASSQDYGGRYEQYF.

This clonotype was detected many times. V and J are TRBV4-1 and TRBJ1-2; the D is unclear. The CDR3 runs to 13 residues. V lost 1 base, J lost 4 bases, and 7 bases lay in between. Germline assignment: CDR1 MGHRA and CDR2 YSYEKL. CDR3 protein: CASSQAKSYGYTF. For the CDR3, the DNA is TGCGCCAGCAGCCAAGCTAAGAGCTATGGCTACACCTTC.

The genes are TRBV19 and TRBJ1-1; 10 bases are a match to TRBD1. Germline V lookup: CDR1 LNHDA, CDR2 SQIVND (reference sequence). The CDR3 has 16 residues. J was trimmed by 1 base and V by 9 bases; bases with no gene match: 11. The CDR3: CASRGPGQGSNTEAFF. The CDR3 region has the DNA TGTGCCAGCCGAGGCCCGGGACAGGGGTCGAACACTGAAGCTTTCTTT.

This clonotype was seen ten or more times. The chain links TRBV7-9 to TRBJ1-5; D ambiguous. The ends were cut back, 0 bases at V and 8 bases at J, with 8 bases in the middle. CDR1 is SEHNR and CDR2 is FQNEAQ in the germline V gene (reference sequence). This CDR3 is built from 13 residues. The CDR3 here is CASSLAGNKPQHF. In nucleotides, the CDR3 is TGTGCCAGCAGCTTAGCGGGGAACAAGCCCCAGCATTTT.

This clonotype was seen many times. The chain carries TRBV20-1 and TRBJ2-5, with TRBD2 matching 11 bases. Germline V CDR1 and CDR2: DFQATT, SNEGSKA (reference sequence). V dropped 5 bases and J dropped 5; count of bases not matched to a gene: 10. There are 15 residues in the CDR3. CDR3: CSAAPGTSGQETQYF. The CDR3 DNA is TGCAGTGCTGCGCCTGGGACTAGCGGACAGGAGACCCAGTACTTC.

The V and J genes are TRBV5-6 and TRBJ2-2; possibly TRBD2 for D (6 bases). This CDR3 region has 16 residues. The germline V gene has CDR1 SGHDT and CDR2 YYEEEE. V lost 1 base and J 4 bases, leaving 14 bases between the germline ends. CDR3: CASSLWAGRITGELFF. CDR3 in DNA: TGTGCCAGCAGCTTGTGGGCGGGGAGAATCACCGGGGAGCTGTTTTTT.

This clonotype came up many times. This rearrangement joins TRBV20-1 to TRBJ1-2; 8 nucleotides match TRBD1. The CDR3 has 14 residues. Germline CDR1 is DFQATT and CDR2 is SNEGSKA (reference sequence). Trimming cost V 5 bases and J 4 bases; bases outside gene matches: 9. CDR3 region: CSALKTGVLYGYTF. The DNA of the CDR3 is TGCAGTGCTCTTAAGACAGGGGTGCTCTATGGCTACACCTTC.

Ten or more counts support this clonotype. The rearrangement links TRBV12-3 or TRBV12-4 to TRBJ2-3, with D tentatively TRBD2 (5 bases). This CDR3 spans 13 amino acids. V was shortened by 3 bases and J by 4 bases, with 8 bases between the two germline ends. CDR3 bases: TGTGCCAGCAGTTTTCTTAGCGCAGATACGCAGTATTTT. Translated: CASSFLSADTQYF.

This clonotype has just a few counts. J is TRBJ2-2 and V is TRBV11-2, with 14 bases matching TRBD2. Germline CDR1 and CDR2: SGHAT and FQNNGV. The V and J ends lost 6 bases and 6 bases, in that order; junction bases with no gene match: 6. This CDR3 contains 16 residues. The CDR3 DNA follows: TGTGCCAGCAGTCGACTAGCGGGAGGGTTTTCCGGGGAGCTGTTTTTT. Protein: CASSRLAGGFSGELFF.

V gene TRBV18 combines with J gene TRBJ1-1; D is unclear. The germline gives CDR1 KGHSH, CDR2 LQKENI. CDR3 length: 13 residues. V shed 2 bases and J shed 1 base, with 5 bases lying between them. The CDR3 protein is CASSPSQNTEAFF. The CDR3 DNA is TGTGCCAGCTCACCATCCCAGAACACTGAAGCTTTCTTT. Complete variable domain (other parts from reference TRBV18 and TRBJ1-1): NAGVMQNPRHLVRRRGQEARLRCSPMKGHSHVYWYRQLPEEGLKFMVYLQKENIIDESGMPKERFSAEFPKEGPSILRIQQVVRGDSAAYFCASSPSQNTEAFFGQGTRLTVV.

The chain links TRBV7-8 to TRBJ2-3, with D tentatively TRBD1 (6 bases). V was clipped by 0 bases and J by 2 bases, with 12 bases between them. Germline V gives CDR1 SGHVS, CDR2 FQNEAQ. The CDR3 is 16 residues long. The CDR3 spells CASSLAGDTFTDTQYF. DNA for the CDR3: TGTGCCAGCAGCTTAGCGGGGGACACCTTCACAGATACGCAGTATTTT.

This clonotype was found a few times. This chain joins TRBV4-3 and TRBJ2-3; D remains unclear. The germline V and J ends were trimmed by 0 bases and 3 bases, with 10 bases remaining between them. Germline CDR1 is LGHNA and CDR2 is YSLEER. There are 15 residues in the CDR3. The CDR3 DNA sequence: TGCGCCAGCAGCCAAGACTCACAGCGTACAGATACGCAGTATTTT. The encoded protein is CASSQDSQRTDTQYF.

This clonotype was seen repeatedly, ten times or more. The chain combines TRBV5-1 with TRBJ2-3; D perhaps matches TRBD2 (6 bases). The length of the CDR3 is 15 residues. V lost 4 bases and J lost 3, with 15 bases in between. Germline lookup yields CDR1 SGHRS and CDR2 YFSETQ. The CDR3 bases are TGCGCCAGCAGCGTCGACGGGAGTAGAACAGATACGCAGTATTTT. Translated: CASSVDGSRTDTQYF.

CDR3 amino acids: CASRSGVVITGANVLTF. The CDR3 DNA is TGTGCCAGCAGATCGGGCGTGGTGATCACTGGGGCCAACGTCCTGACTTTC. The V call is TRBV6-1, the J call TRBJ2-6; D unclear. There are 17 residues in the CDR3. CDR1 MNHNS and CDR2 SASEGT come from the germline V gene. V dropped 6 bases and J dropped 2 bases, with 17 bases sitting between them.

The table lists this clonotype with a few counts. The chain is built from TRBV5-4 and TRBJ2-6, with D perhaps assigned TRBD1 or TRBD2 (5 bases each). CDR3 length equals 17 residues. Germline V gives CDR1 SGHNT, CDR2 YYREEE (reference sequence). V dropped 4 bases and J dropped 1 base, with 15 bases sitting between them. CDR3 residues: CASSPLTGRSGANVLTF. In nucleotides, the CDR3 is TGTGCCAGCAGCCCGTTGACGGGGCGGTCTGGGGCCAACGTCCTGACTTTC.

This clonotype was picked up a small number of times. J is TRBJ2-3 and V is TRBV6-5, with 10 bases matching TRBD1. Germline-derived CDR1 and CDR2 are MNHEY and SVGAGI. There are 16 residues in the CDR3. The V and J ends lost 6 bases and 0 bases, in that order; junction bases with no gene match: 6. CDR3 DNA sequence: TGTGCCAGCAGGCCCGACAGGGGGCCCAGCACAGATACGCAGTATTTT. It encodes CASRPDRGPSTDTQYF.

This clonotype occurred a few times. This rearrangement joins TRBV29-1 to TRBJ2-6; a possible D gene is TRBD1 (5 bases). Germline values: CDR1 SQVTM, CDR2 ANQGSEA. This CDR3 contains 14 residues. The V gene lost 6 bases and the J gene lost 0 bases, with 9 bases spanning the gap. The DNA for the CDR3 is TGCAGCGTCGACAGCTCCTCTGGGGCCAACGTCCTGACTTTC. This gives the protein CSVDSSSGANVLTF.

This clonotype was counted only a few times. The V call is TRBV7-9, the J call TRBJ2-5; D is unresolved. The CDR3 contains 15 residues. CDR1 and CDR2 from the germline V gene are SEHNR and FQNEAQ (reference sequence). Trimming took 5 bases from V and 3 from J, leaving 16 bases between them. For the CDR3, the DNA is TGTGCCAGCAGCGCCGCGCGGACCACCAAAGAGACCCAGTACTTC. It encodes CASSAARTTKETQYF.

V usage is TRBV5-4 and J usage is TRBJ2-7; TRBD1 matches at 12 bases. The trim removed 3 bases at V and 7 bases at J, leaving 8 bases unmatched. This CDR3 has 15 amino acids. Per germline, CDR1 SGHNT and CDR2 YYREEE (reference sequence). The CDR3 DNA reads TGTGCCAGCAGCTGGGGGACAGGGGGCACTTGGGAGCAGTACTTC. It translates to CASSWGTGGTWEQYF.